This TCR beta chain was retrieved from a study of cytomegalovirus exposure and HLA in healthy donors. PCR amplification relied on 60 Vbeta primers (plus 13 Jbeta primers). Method: immunoSEQ multiplex PCR; TCRdb's copy keeps in-frame clones and lacks some. Of about 180,000 clones in the sample, 77% were seen once. Trimming removed 2 bases at V and 5 bases at J, with 10 bases between. The CDR3 contains 13 residues. CDR1 is GTSNPN and CDR2 is SVGIG in the germline V gene (reference sequence). The gene calls are TRBV30 and TRBJ1-5; D not resolved. Specimen: PBMCs. The sequence was obtained from a woman in her sixties in good health and CMV-seropositive. The CDR3 bases are TGTGCCTGGAGTTCAGGAACTGATCAGCCCCAGCATTTT. Translating it yields CAWSSGTDQPQHF.